Sequencing of this T cell receptor beta chain was carried out in a study of human T cells and chemical hapten exposure. Across the study: Donors were sensitized with 2% DPC on the upper inner arm.

TCRdb recomputed calls from the RACE reads with MiXCR, one row per CDR3 protein. The sample includes tens of thousands of distinct CDR3 sequences, more than 9.5% of them seen just once. The V and J ends lost 2 bases and 5 bases respectively, with 3 bases between them. Per germline, CDR1 MGHDK and CDR2 SYGVNS. This CDR3 spans 11 amino acids. The time point denotes: patch test 2, 6 weeks after DPC sensitization. This sample's treatment: therapeutic diphenylcyclopropenone sensitization with weekly scalp DPC. This clonotype was found many times. Antigen unknown. Findings of the study overall: PT1 expanded TCR counts and patch test score were linked, and their correlation was positive.

The sequenced sample was whole blood, obtained in connection with sensitization to the hapten diphenylcyclopropenone (DPC). The receptor's source is a man between 35 and 55 years old with alopecia areata. Some clones in this sample may be carry-over from other donors' samples. The chain has TRBV25-1 and TRBJ2-5; D uncertain. The CDR3 coding sequence is TGTGCCAGCAGTGAAGGCGAGACCCAGTACTTC. Translation: CASSEGETQYF.